What follows describes a single T cell receptor (beta chain). Germline loops: CDR1 SNHLY, CDR2 FYNNEI. Trimming took 7 bases from V and 3 from J; bases not matched to a gene: 3. The CDR3 runs 13 residues. Repertoires were generated with immunoSEQ multiplex PCR, while TCRdb's copy carries only in-frame clones and drops some. The sample gives tens of thousands of clones, approximately 82% of which show up once; 20% to 25% is in the top ten. These data come from a study of blood T cell repertoires in COVID-19. Study-level background: Some COVID-19 samples were acute and others convalescent; all came from the United States, Italy and Spain.

Sequencing was performed on peripheral blood. The receptor comes from a man aged 55 to 70 with acute or convalescent COVID-19. V is TRBV2 and J is TRBJ2-3; 8 nucleotides align to TRBD2. In nucleotides, the CDR3 is TGTGCCAGCACCGGGACTAGGACAGATACGCAGTATTTT. Protein sequence: CASTGTRTDTQYF.